The 17 T cell receptor beta chains reported below all come from one sample, sequenced in a study of T cells after yellow fever vaccination. Using its own MiXCR run on the 5' RACE reads, TCRdb lists one record per CDR3 protein. The repertoire consists of some 300,000 distinct CDR3 sequences, with roughly 8.6% occurring once and the leading ten covering 15% to 20%. Sequenced material: PBMCs, taken 35 to 50 days after the first yellow fever vaccination. The receptors originated from a man younger than 30 who received the YFV17D yellow fever vaccine.

This clonotype has more than one count but fewer than ten. The chain combines TRBV18 with TRBJ1-1, with TRBD1 identical over 11 bases. The junction had 7 bases not matched to a gene; V was cut back by 4 bases and J by 6 bases. CDR1 is KGHSH, CDR2 LQKENI, per germline. The CDR3 has 15 residues. This CDR3 reads CASSLGTGGTAEAFF. The CDR3 DNA is TGTGCCAGCTCACTCGGGACAGGGGGTACGGCTGAAGCTTTCTTT.

This clonotype occurred a few times. Here the CDR3 reads CASSSRGGRGNQPQHF. DNA of the CDR3: TGTGCCAGCAGCTCCAGGGGGGGGCGAGGCAATCAGCCCCAGCATTTT. This chain connects TRBV7-2 to TRBJ1-5, with 7 nucleotides matching TRBD1. The germline V gene encodes CDR1 SGHTA and CDR2 FQGNSA. V was clipped by 4 bases and J by 2 bases; unmatched bases: 8. The CDR3 covers 16 residues.

This rearrangement joins TRBV5-5 to TRBJ2-3; 10 bases are a match to TRBD2. CDR3 length: 17 residues. The trim removed 0 bases at V and 1 base at J, leaving 5 bases unmatched. CDR1 is SGHKS, CDR2 YYEKEE, per germline (reference sequence). The CDR3 loop reads CASSLAPSGGGTDTQYF. The CDR3 coding sequence is TGTGCCAGCAGCTTGGCCCCTAGCGGGGGAGGCACAGATACGCAGTATTTT.

This clonotype was counted a few times. The chain joins TRBV18 to TRBJ2-2; D unresolved. V shed 2 bases and J shed 0 bases, with 7 bases lying between them. Germline CDR1 and CDR2: KGHSH and LQKENI. The CDR3 runs to 15 residues. DNA for the CDR3: TGTGCCAGCTCACCAGGTCGGGCGAACACCGGGGAGCTGTTTTTT. The encoded protein is CASSPGRANTGELFF. Full variable domain (outside the CDR3, taken from reference TRBV18 and TRBJ2-2): NAGVMQNPRHLVRRRGQEARLRCSPMKGHSHVYWYRQLPEEGLKFMVYLQKENIIDESGMPKERFSAEFPKEGPSILRIQQVVRGDSAAYFCASSPGRANTGELFFGEGSRLTVL.

V is TRBV7-8 and J is TRBJ2-7, with D perhaps TRBD2 (6 bases). The ends were cut back, 3 bases at V and 1 base at J, with 16 bases in the middle. The CDR3 contains 16 residues. Germline V CDR1 and CDR2: SGHVS, FQNEAQ. The CDR3 loop is CASSLGILGGSYEQYV. The CDR3 DNA follows: TGTGCCAGCAGCTTGGGGATTTTGGGGGGATCCTACGAGCAGTACGTC.

A few counts support this clonotype. The CDR3 DNA reads as TGCAGCGTTGGACTTCTAACTAACTATGGCTACACCTTC. The encoded protein is CSVGLLTNYGYTF. The chain employs TRBV29-1 and TRBJ1-2; D is unresolved. V was trimmed by 4 bases and J by 0 bases, leaving 9 bases between them. The CDR3 spans 13 residues. Germline-derived CDR1 and CDR2 are SQVTM and ANQGSEA.

The table lists this clonotype with a few counts. The CDR3 sequence: CSALRGEAGGYTF. The CDR3 DNA sequence: TGCAGTGCTTTAAGAGGAGAGGCGGGTGGCTACACCTTC. The V call is TRBV20-1, the J call TRBJ1-2; D not resolved. Germline-derived CDR1 and CDR2 are DFQATT and SNEGSKA (reference sequence). The length of the CDR3 is 13 residues. Between the trimmed V and J ends, which lost 5 bases and 7 bases, there was a span of 17 bases.

This clonotype was counted only a few times. The chain recombines TRBV3-1 with TRBJ2-5; 9 bases match TRBD2. V dropped 1 base and J dropped 5; count of bases not matched to a gene: 8. Per the germline V gene, CDR1 is LGHDT and CDR2 is YNNKEL (reference sequence). CDR3 length equals 16 residues. This CDR3 is CASSQGPSGGPETQYF. The CDR3 bases are TGTGCCAGCAGCCAAGGGCCCAGCGGGGGGCCGGAGACCCAGTACTTC.

This clonotype has more than one count but fewer than ten. The chain combines TRBV3-1 with TRBJ1-4; a weak D match, TRBD1 (5 bases). V dropped 4 bases and J dropped 3 bases, with 6 bases sitting between them. The CDR3 length is 13 residues. The germline gives CDR1 LGHDT, CDR2 YNNKEL (reference sequence). The CDR3 is CASSPGSNEKLFF. In nucleotides, the CDR3 is TGTGCCAGCAGCCCAGGGTCTAATGAAAAACTGTTTTTT.

The genes are TRBV11-2 and TRBJ1-1; TRBD1 might be the D (5 bases). Trimming pared 0 bases from V and 0 bases from J, leaving 14 bases between. The CDR3 has 17 residues. Germline V lookup: CDR1 SGHAT, CDR2 FQNNGV. The CDR3 spells CASSLDWGMLMNTEAFF. In DNA form, the CDR3 reads TGTGCCAGCAGCTTAGATTGGGGGATGCTCATGAACACTGAAGCTTTCTTT.

This clonotype was seen a few times. DNA of the CDR3: TGTGCCTGGAGTGTAATGGCAGGGGACGCCTATGGCTACACCTTC. Its protein product is CAWSVMAGDAYGYTF. This rearrangement joins TRBV30 to TRBJ1-2, with D possibly matching TRBD1 (6 bases). The CDR3 is made up of 15 amino acids. CDR1 and CDR2 from the germline V gene are GTSNPN and SVGIG (reference sequence). The V end lost 0 bases, the J end lost 4 bases, and 15 bases lay between the germline ends.

A note on this clonotype: An end of the junction differs from the germline gene, which may be a read error. The chain joins TRBV7-7 to TRBJ2-2, with D tentatively TRBD1 or TRBD2 (6 bases each). The CDR3 contains 14 residues. Germline V gene lookup returns CDR1 SSHAT and CDR2 FNYEAQ (reference sequence). The CDR3 DNA is TGTGCTAGCAGAAGCTGGGGGGCCACCGGGGAGCTGTTTTTT. Residues: CASRSWGATGELFF.

This clonotype was observed a few times. The chain joins TRBV7-3 to TRBJ2-3, with D unclear. The CDR3 totals 15 residues. V lost 5 bases and J 2 bases, leaving 14 bases between the germline ends. In germline, CDR1 is SGHTA, CDR2 FQGTGA. The CDR3 coding sequence is TGTGCCAGCAGCGATCCCCGGTTCCCCACAGATACGCAGTATTTT. This encodes CASSDPRFPTDTQYF.

The table lists this clonotype with a few counts. This chain connects TRBV9 to TRBJ2-5, with D possibly being TRBD2 (5 bases). Trimming left V 0 bases short and J 1 base short, with 7 bases between. The germline gives CDR1 SGDLS, CDR2 YYNGEE. This CDR3 is built from 14 residues. The CDR3, as DNA: TGTGCCAGCAGCGTAGGAGGGAGCCAAGAGACCCAGTACTTC. Its protein product is CASSVGGSQETQYF.

In the case of this clonotype: The junction does not match germline at one end; this may be a read error. V gene TRBV7-6 combines with J gene TRBJ2-1; a possible D gene is TRBD1 (5 bases). Germline V gene sequence: CDR1 SGHVS, CDR2 FNYEAQ. The CDR3 spans 14 residues. The CDR3 DNA is TGTGCCAGCAGCCCTCGGACAAGGTGGAATGCGCAGTTCTTC. It codes for CASSPRTRWNAQFF.

A remark on this clonotype: A read error is possible here, since a much larger clone lies one base away. The gene calls are TRBV7-9 and TRBJ1-1, with D possibly TRBD1 on 6 matching bases. The ends were cut back, 5 bases at V and 1 base at J, with 14 bases in the middle. In germline, CDR1 is SEHNR, CDR2 FQNEAQ (reference sequence). This CDR3 spans 15 amino acids. The CDR3 region has the DNA TGTGCCAGCAGCCCACAGGGATCTAAGAACACTGAAGCTTTCTTT. This codes for CASSPQGSKNTEAFF.

This clonotype was observed a handful of times. This rearrangement joins TRBV20-1 to TRBJ2-3, with D perhaps TRBD1 (7 bases). Trimming stripped 5 bases from V and 0 bases from J, with 12 bases between. Germline loops: CDR1 DFQATT, CDR2 SNEGSKA (reference sequence). CDR3 length: 14 amino acids. CDR3 region: CSAEQGRSTDTQYF. In DNA form, the CDR3 reads TGCAGTGCTGAACAGGGGAGGAGCACAGATACGCAGTATTTT.